This T cell receptor beta chain derives from a study of T cell responses to AZD1222 COVID-19 vaccine. The V end lost 1 base, the J end lost 4 bases, and 11 bases lay between the germline ends. This CDR3 is built from 14 residues. Germline assignment: CDR1 SQVTM and CDR2 ANQGSEA. Using immunoSEQ multiplex PCR, the repertoire was profiled, and TCRdb retains in-frame clones only, with some absent. The sample has tens of thousands of clones; about nine tenths are singletons. This sequence was found in an adult in good health. The source material was peripheral blood, sampled on day 0 of AZD1222 vaccination. The genes are TRBV29-1 and TRBJ1-3; a weak D match, TRBD1 (6 bases). Written as DNA, the CDR3 is TGCAGCGTTGAAGCCAGGGGCCACGGAAACACCATATATTTT. Translation: CSVEARGHGNTIYF.